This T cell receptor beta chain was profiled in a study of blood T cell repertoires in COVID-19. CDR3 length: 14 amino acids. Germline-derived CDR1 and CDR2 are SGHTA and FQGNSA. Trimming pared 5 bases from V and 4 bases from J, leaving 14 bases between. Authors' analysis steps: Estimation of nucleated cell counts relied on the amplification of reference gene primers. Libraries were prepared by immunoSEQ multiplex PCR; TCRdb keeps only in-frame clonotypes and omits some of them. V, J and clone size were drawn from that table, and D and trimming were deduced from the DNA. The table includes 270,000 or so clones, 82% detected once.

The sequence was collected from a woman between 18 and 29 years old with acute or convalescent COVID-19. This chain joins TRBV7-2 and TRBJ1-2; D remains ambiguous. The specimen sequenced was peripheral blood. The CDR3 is CASSPREFGYGYTF. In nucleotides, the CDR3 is TGTGCCAGCAGCCCAAGAGAATTTGGCTATGGCTACACCTTC.